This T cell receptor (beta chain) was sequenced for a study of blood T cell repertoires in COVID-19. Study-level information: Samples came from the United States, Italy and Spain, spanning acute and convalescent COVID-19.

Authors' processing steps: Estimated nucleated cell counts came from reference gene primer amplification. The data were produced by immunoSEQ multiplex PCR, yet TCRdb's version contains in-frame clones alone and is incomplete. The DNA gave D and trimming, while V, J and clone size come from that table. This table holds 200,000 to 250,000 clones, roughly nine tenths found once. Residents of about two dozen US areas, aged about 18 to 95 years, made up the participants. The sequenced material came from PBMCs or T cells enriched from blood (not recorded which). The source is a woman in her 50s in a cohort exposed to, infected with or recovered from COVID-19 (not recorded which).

The DNA for the CDR3 is TGCGCCAGCAGTCACGCCGGCGTGGCGGGGCGGAATGAGCAGTTCTTC. It encodes CASSHAGVAGRNEQFF. The V and J genes are TRBV5-1 and TRBJ2-1; D is perhaps TRBD2 (6 bases). The V gene lost 5 bases and the J gene lost 7 bases, with 22 bases spanning the gap. This CDR3 spans 16 amino acids. Germline V gene data show CDR1 as SGHRS and CDR2 as YFSETQ.